The rows below give T cell receptor beta chains drawn from one sample of a study of human T cells and chemical hapten exposure. TCRdb processed the RACE reads anew with MiXCR; each CDR3 protein has one entry. The top ten clones hold approximately 10% of a sample with approximately 50,000 distinct CDR3 sequences, more than 9% of them seen once. This specimen was whole blood, taken in connection with sensitization to the hapten diphenylcyclopropenone (DPC). The receptors derive from a woman in her thirties with alopecia areata. Some clones in this sample may be carry-over from other donors' samples. Both conserved end residues are part of each CDR3. The D gene is left open where the match is weak. For some rows the clone size is stated as once, few or many, or as a class when expanded; others skip it.

>TRBV14|-|TRBJ2-3|-
TGTGCCAGCAGCCAGGAGGGCTACACAGATACGCAGTATTTT
CASSQEGYTDTQYF
>TRBV19|-|TRBJ2-7|-
TGTGCCAGTAGTATCTCATTTCAGAACCCTTACGAGCAGTACTTC
CASSISFQNPYEQYF
>TRBV7-2|many|TRBJ2-3|-
TGTGCCAGCAGCTTAGGAGTCGGTATTTTCACAGATACGCAGTATTTT
CASSLGVGIFTDTQYF
>TRBV29-1|-|TRBJ2-1|TRBD2
TGCAGCGTTGAACTAGCGGGCGCCTCCTACAATGAGCAGTTCTTC
CSVELAGASYNEQFF
>TRBV6-2/TRBV6-3|few|TRBJ2-7|TRBD1
TGTGCCAGCAGTTACTCGAGACGGGTAACGCCGACAGGGAGGTACTTC
CASSYSRRVTPTGRYF
>TRBV28|many|TRBJ2-2|-
TGTGCCAGCAGTGACAATCTGGAAAACACCGGGGAGCTGTTTTTT
CASSDNLENTGELFF
>TRBV12-3/TRBV12-4|few|TRBJ1-6|-
TGTGCCAGCAGTTGGGGCGGGACGGGCAGGAATTCACCCCTCCACTTT
CASSWGGTGRNSPLHF
>TRBV12-3/TRBV12-4|many|TRBJ1-4|-
TGTGCCAGCAGTAAGCAGTTATCGAATGAAAAACTGTTTTTT
CASSKQLSNEKLFF
>TRBV3-1|few|TRBJ1-5|-
TGTGCCAGCAGCCAGGATGCGACGTACAGTCAGCCCCAGCATTTT
CASSQDATYSQPQHF
>TRBV30|few|TRBJ1-1|TRBD1
TGTGCCTGGACTACAGGGGACTACACTGAAGCTTTCTTT
CAWTTGDYTEAFF
>TRBV19|many|TRBJ1-1|-
TGTGCCAGTACTCAGGGCTTCACTGAAGCTTTCTTT
CASTQGFTEAFF
>TRBV12-3/TRBV12-4|few|TRBJ2-2|TRBD2
TGTGCCAGTCCGGGGGGGGGCGCGAACACCGGGGAGCTGTTTTTT
CASPGGGANTGELFF
>TRBV15|few|TRBJ2-7|-
TGTGCCACCAGCAGAGCACCCCGTGCCCCCAACGAGCAGTACTTC
CATSRAPRAPNEQYF
>TRBV4-1|few|TRBJ2-3|-
TGCGCCAGCAGCCAACGCCACACGAGGTTCGGCACAGATACGCAGTATTTT
CASSQRHTRFGTDTQYF
>TRBV29-1|many|TRBJ2-7|-
TGCAGCGCCTCCGGAGAAGCCTACGAGCAGTACTTC
CSASGEAYEQYF
>TRBV6-1|-|TRBJ1-2|-
TGTGCCAGCAGTGGCCAGGATCCCAGTTTTAACTATGGCTACACCTTC
CASSGQDPSFNYGYTF
>TRBV7-6|few|TRBJ1-6|-
TGTGCCAGCAGCTTACAAAACCACCCAAATTCACCCCTCCACTTT
CASSLQNHPNSPLHF
>TRBV5-6|many|TRBJ1-1|TRBD1
TGTGCCAGCAGCATTGGGACAGGGCGGATGAACACTGAAGCTTTCTTT
CASSIGTGRMNTEAFF
>TRBV7-2|few|TRBJ2-3|TRBD2
TGTGCCAGCAGCCCATCCCTAGCGGACACAGATACGCAGTATTTT
CASSPSLADTDTQYF
>TRBV7-2|few|TRBJ1-2|-
TGTGCCAGCAGCCGACACGCCGGGGGCGACTATGGCTACACCTTC
CASSRHAGGDYGYTF
>TRBV6-2/TRBV6-3|many|TRBJ1-1|TRBD1
TGTGCCAGCAATCTCCGGACAGGGTCTCAATGGACTGAAGCTTTCTTT
CASNLRTGSQWTEAFF
>TRBV15|-|TRBJ1-3|-
TGTGCCACCAGCAGAGATCTCGGCGCCGGAAACACCATATATTTT
CATSRDLGAGNTIYF
>TRBV27|many|TRBJ1-1|TRBD1
TGTGCCAGCAGTCTGGCGGGACAGGGATCCCCTTCTTTT
CASSLAGQGSPSF
>TRBV29-1|many|TRBJ1-1|-
TGCAGCGTTGAGCGGAACACTGAAGCTTTCTTT
CSVERNTEAFF
>TRBV20-1|many|TRBJ2-6|TRBD1
TGCAGTGCTAGACAGGGGGCTCTGTCTGGGGCCAACGTCCTGACTTTC
CSARQGALSGANVLTF
>TRBV6-5|few|TRBJ2-1|-
TGTGCCAGCACCCGTTTTAATGAGCAGTTCTTC
CASTRFNEQFF
>TRBV20-1|few|TRBJ2-7|-
TGCAGTGCTAGAGGCGGACTATTCTACGAGCAGTACTTC
CSARGGLFYEQYF
>TRBV7-2|-|TRBJ2-7|TRBD2
TGTGCCAGCAGCTTCGTAGCTAGCGGGCCCCTAGTCCCTTACGAGCAGTACTTC
CASSFVASGPLVPYEQYF
>TRBV19|-|TRBJ2-5|-
TGTGCCAGTAGTATCGGCAGGGAAGAGACCCAGTACTTC
CASSIGREETQYF
>TRBV7-9|few|TRBJ1-1|-
TGTGCCAGCACCCAACCGGGGACTGAAGCTTTCTTT
CASTQPGTEAFF
>TRBV20-1|-|TRBJ2-5|TRBD2
TGCAGTGCTAGAGATCAGGGACTAGCGGGGGGGCTCGGTGAGACCCAGTACTTC
CSARDQGLAGGLGETQYF